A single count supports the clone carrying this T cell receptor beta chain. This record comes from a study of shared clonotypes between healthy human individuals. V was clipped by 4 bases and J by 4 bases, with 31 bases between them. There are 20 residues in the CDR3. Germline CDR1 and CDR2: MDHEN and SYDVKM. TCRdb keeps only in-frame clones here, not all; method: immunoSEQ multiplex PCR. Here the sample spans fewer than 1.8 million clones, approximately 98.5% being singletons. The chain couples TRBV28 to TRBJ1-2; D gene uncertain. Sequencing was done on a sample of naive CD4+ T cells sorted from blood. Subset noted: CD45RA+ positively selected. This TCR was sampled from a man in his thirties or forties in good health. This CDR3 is CASSWSILPSGGTIGYGYTF. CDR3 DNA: TGTGCCAGCAGTTGGTCGATCCTCCCATCCGGAGGCACCATAGGCTATGGCTACACCTTC.